This T cell receptor beta chain emerged from a study of blood T cell repertoires in COVID-19. As for the study in general: Acute and convalescent COVID-19 samples came from the United States, Italy and Spain. From T cells, B-cell-depleted T cells, or PBMCs came the material, which was cDNA or gDNA.

This CDR3 contains 14 residues. J lost 7 bases, V lost 4 bases, and 5 bases had no gene match. Germline CDR1 SGHTA, CDR2 FQGNSA. Authors' data handling: Estimation of nucleated cell counts relied on the amplification of reference gene primers. Libraries were prepared by immunoSEQ multiplex PCR; TCRdb keeps only in-frame clonotypes and omits some of them. The D gene and trimming were derived from the DNA, and the V and J assignments and clone size from that table. The sample yields 110,000 to 150,000 clones, more than 75% seen once. The V gene is TRBV7-2, the J gene TRBJ1-4; 8 bases are a match to TRBD1. This clonotype originated in a human donor in a cohort sampled during active COVID-19. Sequencing was done on a sample of peripheral blood. CDR3 region: CASSSTGGGEKLFF. DNA of the CDR3: TGTGCCAGCAGCTCAACAGGGGGGGGTGAAAAACTGTTTTTT.